These T cell receptor beta chains were read from a single sample in a study of T cells after yellow fever vaccination. TCRdb ran MiXCR on the 5' RACE reads and lists one entry per CDR3 protein. The sample has 250,000 to 400,000 distinct CDR3 sequences, approximately 4% seen once; the top ten hold under 30%. Sequencing used PBMCs, obtained 5 days after the yellow fever booster vaccination. The receptors come from a man aged 18 to 35 who received the YFV17D yellow fever vaccine. Both conserved end residues are part of each CDR3. A D gene is named only where the DNA matches it firmly. Size tells how often a clone was seen (once, few, many) or the class of an expanded clone, and some rows leave it out.

abundance: few; v_gene: TRBV5-1; d_gene: TRBD1; j_gene: TRBJ1-2; CDR3nt: TGCGCCAGCAGTACAGGGGATTACAATGGCTACACCTTC; CDR3aa: CASSTGDYNGYTF
abundance: few; v_gene: TRBV7-9; d_gene: TRBD1; j_gene: TRBJ2-7; CDR3nt: TGTGCCAGCGGGGACAGGGTGTCCTACGAGCAGTACTTC; CDR3aa: CASGDRVSYEQYF
abundance: few; v_gene: TRBV9; d_gene: .; j_gene: TRBJ2-3; CDR3nt: TGTGCCAGCCAGCCCCGAGGGACTAGCACAGATACGCAGTATTTT; CDR3aa: CASQPRGTSTDTQYF
abundance: many; v_gene: TRBV27; d_gene: .; j_gene: TRBJ1-4; CDR3nt: TGTGCCAGCAGTTTATCGCAGGGTGGAAAACTGTTTTTT; CDR3aa: CASSLSQGGKLFF
abundance: few; v_gene: TRBV4-3; d_gene: .; j_gene: TRBJ2-7; CDR3nt: TGCGCCAGCAGCCAAGAAACGTACGGCTACGAGCAGTACTTC; CDR3aa: CASSQETYGYEQYF
abundance: many; v_gene: TRBV28; d_gene: .; j_gene: TRBJ2-6; CDR3nt: TGTGCCAGCAGTTTAATCCCTGGGGCCAACGTCCTGACTTTC; CDR3aa: CASSLIPGANVLTF
abundance: .; v_gene: TRBV4-2; d_gene: .; j_gene: TRBJ1-6; CDR3nt: TGTGCCAGCAGCCAAGATTGGGCCGCCGGCGGTTCACCCCTCCACTTT; CDR3aa: CASSQDWAAGGSPLHF
abundance: few; v_gene: TRBV9; d_gene: .; j_gene: TRBJ2-2; CDR3nt: TGTGCCAGCAGCGAGGACCCGGACACCGGGGAGCTGTTTTTT; CDR3aa: CASSEDPDTGELFF
abundance: .; v_gene: TRBV15; d_gene: .; j_gene: TRBJ2-5; CDR3nt: TGTGCCACCAGCAGAGATCCCAGATGGGAGACCCAGTACTTC; CDR3aa: CATSRDPRWETQYF
abundance: few; v_gene: TRBV20-1; d_gene: TRBD2; j_gene: TRBJ2-5; CDR3nt: TGCAGTGCTAGAGGGGGACTAGCGCAGACCCAGTACTTC; CDR3aa: CSARGGLAQTQYF
abundance: many; v_gene: TRBV20-1; d_gene: TRBD2; j_gene: TRBJ2-1; CDR3nt: TGCAGTGCTAACGGGGCTAGCGGGCCGGGCGCTCCCTACAATGAGCAGTTCTTC; CDR3aa: CSANGASGPGAPYNEQFF
abundance: .; v_gene: TRBV4-1; d_gene: .; j_gene: TRBJ1-5; CDR3nt: TGCGCCAGCAGCCAAAGGCAGGTTAGCAATCAGCCCCAGCATTTT; CDR3aa: CASSQRQVSNQPQHF
abundance: .; v_gene: TRBV7-2; d_gene: TRBD2; j_gene: TRBJ2-7; CDR3nt: TGTGCCAGCACCGGCGGGACTAGCGACTACGAGCAGTACTTC; CDR3aa: CASTGGTSDYEQYF
abundance: .; v_gene: TRBV5-1; d_gene: .; j_gene: TRBJ2-2; CDR3nt: TGCGCCAGCAGCCCCAGTCCGAACACCGGGGAGCTGTTTTTT; CDR3aa: CASSPSPNTGELFF
abundance: .; v_gene: TRBV2; d_gene: .; j_gene: TRBJ1-5; CDR3nt: TGTGCCAGCAGTGAGGGTAGCAATAGCAATCAGCCCCAGCATTTT; CDR3aa: CASSEGSNSNQPQHF
abundance: few; v_gene: TRBV5-1; d_gene: TRBD1; j_gene: TRBJ2-5; CDR3nt: TGCGCCAGCAGTTTGGGACAGCGCACGGAGACCCAGTACTTC; CDR3aa: CASSLGQRTETQYF
abundance: many; v_gene: TRBV5-6; d_gene: .; j_gene: TRBJ1-1; CDR3nt: TGTGCCAGCAGCTTGGCCCCTGGCAGGTGGCACACTGAAGCTTTCTTT; CDR3aa: CASSLAPGRWHTEAFF
abundance: few; v_gene: TRBV5-4; d_gene: .; j_gene: TRBJ1-4; CDR3nt: TGTGCCAGCGGGTTTATGGGGAATGAAAAACTGTTTTTT; CDR3aa: CASGFMGNEKLFF
abundance: .; v_gene: TRBV21-1; d_gene: .; j_gene: TRBJ2-1; CDR3nt: TGTGCCAGCATCCCAAGCTCCTACAATGAGCAGTTCTTC; CDR3aa: CASIPSSYNEQFF
abundance: .; v_gene: TRBV3-1; d_gene: .; j_gene: TRBJ1-2; CDR3nt: TGTGCCAGCAGCCAAGATTTGACGAACTATGGCTACACCTTC; CDR3aa: CASSQDLTNYGYTF
abundance: few; v_gene: TRBV24-1; d_gene: .; j_gene: TRBJ2-2; CDR3nt: TGTGCCACCAGTGATTGGGGCCCGGGGACCGCCGGGGAGCTGTTTTTT; CDR3aa: CATSDWGPGTAGELFF
abundance: .; v_gene: TRBV29-1; d_gene: .; j_gene: TRBJ1-1; CDR3nt: TGCAGCGTTGTGGTTCGGGGCACTGAAGCTTTCTTT; CDR3aa: CSVVVRGTEAFF
abundance: .; v_gene: TRBV5-4; d_gene: .; j_gene: TRBJ2-1; CDR3nt: TGTGCCAGCAGCTCGACCCAGATAGAGGGCGAGCAGTTCTTC; CDR3aa: CASSSTQIEGEQFF
abundance: few; v_gene: TRBV9; d_gene: .; j_gene: TRBJ2-5; CDR3nt: TGTGCCAGCAGCACGACTGGTCGAGAGACCCAGTACTTC; CDR3aa: CASSTTGRETQYF
abundance: few; v_gene: TRBV5-1; d_gene: .; j_gene: TRBJ2-3; CDR3nt: TGCGCCAGCAGGGTTTGGTATTTCGGCTCGACGGAAGATACGCAGTATTTT; CDR3aa: CASRVWYFGSTEDTQYF
abundance: few; v_gene: TRBV12-3/TRBV12-4; d_gene: TRBD2; j_gene: TRBJ2-2; CDR3nt: TGTGCCAGCAGGGGACTAGCGGGAACCGGGGAGCTGTTTTTT; CDR3aa: CASRGLAGTGELFF
abundance: few; v_gene: TRBV5-4; d_gene: TRBD1; j_gene: TRBJ2-2; CDR3nt: TGTGCCAGCAGCCGGGTGGGACAGGGGTTCACCGGGGAGCTGTTTTTT; CDR3aa: CASSRVGQGFTGELFF
abundance: .; v_gene: TRBV24-1; d_gene: TRBD2; j_gene: TRBJ2-3; CDR3nt: TGTGCCACCAGTGACTCCGGGGGGATGAGAGATACGCAGTATTTT; CDR3aa: CATSDSGGMRDTQYF
abundance: .; v_gene: TRBV24-1; d_gene: TRBD1; j_gene: TRBJ2-2; CDR3nt: TGTGCCACCAGCGACAGGGGGAACACCGGGGAGCTGTTTTTT; CDR3aa: CATSDRGNTGELFF
abundance: many; v_gene: TRBV11-2; d_gene: .; j_gene: TRBJ2-7; CDR3nt: TGTGCCAGCAGCTTAGCAGGGGCCAGGGAGCAGTACTTC; CDR3aa: CASSLAGAREQYF
abundance: .; v_gene: TRBV29-1; d_gene: TRBD1; j_gene: TRBJ1-4; CDR3nt: TGCAGCGTTGAGTTACAGGGGGGTGAAAAACTGTTTTTT; CDR3aa: CSVELQGGEKLFF
abundance: .; v_gene: TRBV12-3/TRBV12-4; d_gene: TRBD1; j_gene: TRBJ2-2; CDR3nt: TGTGCCAGCAGTATGACAGGGGACACCGGGGAGCTGTTTTTT; CDR3aa: CASSMTGDTGELFF
abundance: few; v_gene: TRBV5-1; d_gene: TRBD2; j_gene: TRBJ2-2; CDR3nt: TGCGCCAGCAGCTTAAGTACTAGCGGCACCGGGGAGCTGTTTTTT; CDR3aa: CASSLSTSGTGELFF
abundance: many; v_gene: TRBV7-6; d_gene: TRBD2; j_gene: TRBJ2-3; CDR3nt: TGTGCCAGCAGCCCGAGGTATACTAGCGGCACAGATACGCAGTATTTT; CDR3aa: CASSPRYTSGTDTQYF
abundance: few; v_gene: TRBV14; d_gene: .; j_gene: TRBJ2-4; CDR3nt: TGTGCCAGCAGCCCAAAGGTTAAAAACATTCAGTACTTC; CDR3aa: CASSPKVKNIQYF
abundance: .; v_gene: TRBV7-2; d_gene: .; j_gene: TRBJ1-5; CDR3nt: TGTGCCAGCAGCTCTTTTCTGACTGCGAATCAGCCCCAGCATTTT; CDR3aa: CASSSFLTANQPQHF
abundance: .; v_gene: TRBV7-6; d_gene: .; j_gene: TRBJ2-2; CDR3nt: TGTGCCAGCAGCCAAGGGGGGAATTCGGGCGGGGAGCTGTTTTTT; CDR3aa: CASSQGGNSGGELFF
abundance: few; v_gene: TRBV7-3; d_gene: TRBD1; j_gene: TRBJ2-6; CDR3nt: TGTGCCAGCAGCGGGGATCACGGGGACAGGGTGACTGGGGCCAACGTCCTGACTTTC; CDR3aa: CASSGDHGDRVTGANVLTF
abundance: many; v_gene: TRBV7-8; d_gene: TRBD2; j_gene: TRBJ2-5; CDR3nt: TGTGCCAGCAGCTTAGTGGGGGGGATGGAGACCCAGTACTTC; CDR3aa: CASSLVGGMETQYF
abundance: many; v_gene: TRBV7-8; d_gene: .; j_gene: TRBJ2-1; CDR3nt: TGTGCCAGCAGCTTAGGACTAGGGGTCAATGAGCAGTTCTTC; CDR3aa: CASSLGLGVNEQFF
abundance: many; v_gene: TRBV7-2; d_gene: .; j_gene: TRBJ1-5; CDR3nt: TGTGCCAGCAGATCCCGGCCGGGACCGCAGCATTTT; CDR3aa: CASRSRPGPQHF
abundance: many; v_gene: TRBV10-3; d_gene: TRBD1; j_gene: TRBJ2-3; CDR3nt: TGTGCCATCATTGCGGACAGGGCGAGCCCCACAGATACGCAGTATTTT; CDR3aa: CAIIADRASPTDTQYF
abundance: many; v_gene: TRBV7-3; d_gene: TRBD1; j_gene: TRBJ2-2; CDR3nt: TGTGCCAGCAGCCAGGGACAGGGAGGGGGATCCGCGAACACCGGGGAGCTGTTTTTT; CDR3aa: CASSQGQGGGSANTGELFF
abundance: few; v_gene: TRBV13; d_gene: .; j_gene: TRBJ2-3; CDR3nt: TGTGCCAGCAGTACTCCGCCAGGCACAGATACGCAGTATTTT; CDR3aa: CASSTPPGTDTQYF
abundance: few; v_gene: TRBV2; d_gene: .; j_gene: TRBJ1-4; CDR3nt: TGTGCCACCCGACAGCAGGCTAATGAAAAACTGTTTTTT; CDR3aa: CATRQQANEKLFF
abundance: many; v_gene: TRBV5-1; d_gene: TRBD2; j_gene: TRBJ2-1; CDR3nt: TGCGCCAGCAGCTTGGCCATCTCGGGGGGATATACCTCCTACAATGAGCAGTTCTTC; CDR3aa: CASSLAISGGYTSYNEQFF
abundance: .; v_gene: TRBV20-1; d_gene: .; j_gene: TRBJ2-4; CDR3nt: TGCAGTGCTCCCTCGACTGAGCTAGCCAAAAACATTCAGTACTTC; CDR3aa: CSAPSTELAKNIQYF
abundance: many; v_gene: TRBV2; d_gene: .; j_gene: TRBJ2-4; CDR3nt: TGTGCCAGCCAGGTTACGAACATTCAGTACTTC; CDR3aa: CASQVTNIQYF
abundance: many; v_gene: TRBV9; d_gene: TRBD2; j_gene: TRBJ2-1; CDR3nt: TGTGCCAGCAGCGTAATAGGCGGGGGAAACAATGAGCAGTTCTTC; CDR3aa: CASSVIGGGNNEQFF
abundance: many; v_gene: TRBV4-1; d_gene: TRBD1; j_gene: TRBJ2-4; CDR3nt: TGCGCCAGCAGCCAAGCGGCGGGACAGGGAAACATTCAGTACTTC; CDR3aa: CASSQAAGQGNIQYF
abundance: .; v_gene: TRBV10-3; d_gene: .; j_gene: TRBJ2-7; CDR3nt: TGTGCCATCAGTCAGACTAGCTCCTACGAGCAGTACTTC; CDR3aa: CAISQTSSYEQYF
abundance: few; v_gene: TRBV5-1; d_gene: .; j_gene: TRBJ2-1; CDR3nt: TGCGCCAGCAGCTTGGGACAGGCCCCCGATGAGCAGTTCTTC; CDR3aa: CASSLGQAPDEQFF
abundance: .; v_gene: TRBV7-9; d_gene: .; j_gene: TRBJ2-2; CDR3nt: TGTGCCAGTAAGTGGGGAGACGCCGGGGAGCTGTTTTTT; CDR3aa: CASKWGDAGELFF
abundance: .; v_gene: TRBV7-2; d_gene: TRBD2; j_gene: TRBJ2-7; CDR3nt: TGTGCCAGCAGCTTGAGCGGGGGGACTACCTACGAGCAGTACTTC; CDR3aa: CASSLSGGTTYEQYF
abundance: .; v_gene: TRBV5-4; d_gene: .; j_gene: TRBJ2-1; CDR3nt: TGTGCCAGCAGCTTGCTGGCAGTTGGCCTATCCTACAATGAGCAGTTCTTC; CDR3aa: CASSLLAVGLSYNEQFF
abundance: few; v_gene: TRBV18; d_gene: TRBD2; j_gene: TRBJ2-1; CDR3nt: TGTGCCAGCTCACCAGGCGGGGGGGCGTTTGAGCAGTTCTTC; CDR3aa: CASSPGGGAFEQFF
abundance: few; v_gene: TRBV4-3; d_gene: TRBD2; j_gene: TRBJ2-3; CDR3nt: TGCGCCAGCAGCCAAGCTCAAATCGTGGCGGGGGGCACAGATACGCAGTATTTT; CDR3aa: CASSQAQIVAGGTDTQYF
abundance: few; v_gene: TRBV5-1; d_gene: .; j_gene: TRBJ2-2; CDR3nt: TGCGCCAGCGCGGTACAGGAGCTCGGCACCGGGGAGCTGTTTTTT; CDR3aa: CASAVQELGTGELFF
abundance: few; v_gene: TRBV10-3; d_gene: .; j_gene: TRBJ2-2; CDR3nt: TGTGCCATCAGTGAGTTTTCTGCGAACACCGGGGAGCTGTTTTTT; CDR3aa: CAISEFSANTGELFF
abundance: .; v_gene: TRBV7-8; d_gene: TRBD1; j_gene: TRBJ1-1; CDR3nt: TGTGCCAGCAGCTTAGAGGGCTGGACAGGGGGAACTGAAGCTTTCTTT; CDR3aa: CASSLEGWTGGTEAFF